The 5 T cell receptor beta chains below all came from one sample that was sequenced in a study of OX40 agonist ivuxolimab in advanced cancers. Using immunoSEQ multiplex PCR, the repertoire was profiled, and TCRdb retains in-frame clones only, with some absent. The repertoire holds roughly 70,000 clones, with around 83% as singletons. The sample here was CD4+ or CD8+ T cells sorted from blood, taken in a trial of the OX40 agonist ivuxolimab. These receptors came from an adult with an advanced solid tumor such as melanoma, head and neck, liver or kidney cancer.

This clone showed up just a few times. V usage is TRBV7-3 and J usage is TRBJ2-2, with 8 bases matching TRBD1. The CDR3 contains 14 residues. Germline CDR1 is SGHTA and CDR2 is FQGTGA. With 5 bases clipped from V and 3 bases from J, the junction kept 2 bases outside the gene matches. The CDR3 here is CASSMTGDTGELFF. As DNA, the CDR3 is TGTGCCAGCAGCATGACAGGGGACACCGGGGAGCTGTTTTTT.

The chain recombines TRBV6-5 with TRBJ2-7, with 7 bases identical to TRBD1. The V and J ends lost 2 bases and 2 bases, in that order; junction bases with no gene match: 9. CDR3 length equals 16 residues. Germline V gene data show CDR1 as MNHEY and CDR2 as SVGAGI. The CDR3 sequence is CASSYQGQWGTYEQYF. The CDR3 nucleotides read TGTGCCAGCAGTTACCAGGGACAGTGGGGAACCTACGAGCAGTACTTC.

The rearrangement joins TRBV30 to TRBJ1-5, with D possibly matching TRBD1 (6 bases). Germline loops: CDR1 GTSNPN, CDR2 SVGIG (reference sequence). The V and J ends lost 0 bases and 7 bases respectively, with 10 bases between them. This CDR3 has 13 residues. The CDR3 loop is CAWSVGGGQPQHF. CDR3 nucleotides: TGTGCCTGGAGTGTAGGGGGGGGACAGCCCCAGCATTTT.

The chain has TRBV12-5 and TRBJ1-2; D possibly corresponds to TRBD1 (6 bases). V gave up 4 bases and J gave up 13 bases, with 22 bases separating them. This CDR3 region has 14 residues. The V gene's germline CDR1 is LGHNT and CDR2 FRNRAP. CDR3 sequence (DNA): TGTGCTAGTGGTTCCCAGGGGCATATAGTCCCGGGCACCTTC. This gives the protein CASGSQGHIVPGTF.

The chain recombines TRBV6-5 with TRBJ1-5; D unclear. The CDR3 totals 15 residues. Trimming left V 0 bases short and J 2 bases short, with 8 bases between. Germline V gives CDR1 MNHEY, CDR2 SVGAGI. DNA of the CDR3: TGTGCCAGCAGTTACTCGGCTTCGGGCAATCAGCCCCAGCATTTT. It codes for CASSYSASGNQPQHF.